These 23 T cell receptor beta chains came from one sample sequenced in a study of T cells in Graves' hyperthyroidism and ophthalmopathy. It was RNA transcripts that yielded the amplified TCR beta CDR3 regions. A set of HTBI primers served as the primers for a first-round RT-PCR of the TCR CDR3. TCRdb ran MiXCR on the multiplex PCR reads and lists one entry per CDR3 protein. In the table there are 500,000 to 650,000 distinct CDR3 sequences, 35% to 50% of which are singletons. Material: peripheral blood or thyroid tissue (not recorded which). These receptors were taken from an adult woman with Graves' disease, either hyperthyroidism or ophthalmopathy (not recorded which).

This clonotype was detected a few times. V gene TRBV19 combines with J gene TRBJ1-2; 9 positions agree with TRBD1. The CDR3 length is 13 residues. J gave up 7 bases and V 8 bases, and 8 bases lay outside the gene matches. Germline assignment: CDR1 LNHDA and CDR2 SQIVND (reference sequence). The CDR3 sequence is CASLDRGKGGYTF. In DNA, the CDR3 is TGTGCCAGTTTGGACAGGGGTAAGGGTGGCTACACCTTC.

With regard to this clonotype: Possible read error: a much larger clone is one base away. The rearrangement uses TRBV4-3 and TRBJ2-7; D might be TRBD2 (5 bases). The CDR3 runs 17 residues. Trimming took off 0 bases at V and 1 base at J, with 16 bases between the two ends. Germline values: CDR1 LGHNA, CDR2 YSLEER. This CDR3 is CASSQDTRAGWSYEQYF. CDR3 DNA: TGCGCCAGCAGCCAAGATACTAGGGCAGGTTGGTCCTACGAGCAGTACTTC.

This clonotype was seen at least ten times. In this CDR3 the conserved last residue, phenylalanine or tryptophan, is missing, so a read error is likely. The DNA is omitted, as the CDR3 cannot be located on it reliably, and the CDR3 follows TCRdb's listing. The chain links TRBV7-2 to TRBJ2-5; whether TRBD2, the table's D call, matches the DNA was not checked. Germline V gene data show CDR1 as SGHTA and CDR2 as FQGNSA. The CDR3 adds up to 12 amino acids, both ends counted. The CDR3 here is CASSAAGTSVAA.

This clonotype was detected many times. The rearrangement links TRBV19 to TRBJ2-7; D gene ambiguous. Germline V gene lookup returns CDR1 LNHDA and CDR2 SQIVND (reference sequence). The CDR3 loop spans 15 amino acids. V was cut by 5 bases and J by 2 bases, with 16 bases left in between. This CDR3 reads CASSHQSAGPYEQYF. DNA of the CDR3: TGTGCCAGTAGTCACCAGTCGGCAGGCCCCTACGAGCAGTACTTC.

This clonotype has at least ten counts. The chain combines TRBV4-1 with TRBJ1-2; maybe TRBD1 (5 bases). The CDR3 loop spans 14 amino acids. The germline CDR1 and CDR2 sequences are MGHRA and YSYEKL. The germline V and J ends were trimmed by 1 base and 4 bases, with 10 bases remaining between them. For the CDR3, the DNA is TGCGCCAGCAGCCAAGTAGGGGCAGCCTATGGCTACACCTTC. Protein: CASSQVGAAYGYTF.

This clonotype was observed a handful of times. The rearrangement uses TRBV7-2 and TRBJ1-2; possibly TRBD1 for D (5 bases). This CDR3 has 14 amino acids. Trimming shortened V by 2 bases and J by 3 bases, and 10 bases separated the two germline ends. In germline, CDR1 is SGHTA, CDR2 FQGNSA. For the CDR3, the DNA is TGTGCCAGCAGCTTAATTGGGGCGCACTATGGCTACACCTTC. It yields the protein CASSLIGAHYGYTF.

The chain joins TRBV4-1 to TRBJ2-5; 8 bases line up with TRBD2. Germline CDR1 reads MGHRA; CDR2 reads YSYEKL. Trimming removed 4 bases from V and 2 bases from J; junction bases left unmatched: 6. The CDR3 is 15 amino acids. The CDR3 loop reads CASSPWTSRQETQYF. The DNA for the CDR3 is TGCGCCAGCAGCCCATGGACTAGCCGGCAAGAGACCCAGTACTTC.

This clonotype showed up just a few times. The junction and the germline gene differ at one end; a read error may be behind it. The chain couples TRBV29-1 to TRBJ1-5; D is undetermined. The CDR3 spans 13 residues. Germline V lookup: CDR1 SQVTM, CDR2 ANQGSEA. CDR3 in DNA: TGCAGCGTTGAGGAGAATAGCGATCAGCCCCAGCATTTT. Encoded protein: CSVEENSDQPQHF.

At least ten counts were recorded for this clonotype. This chain connects TRBV9 to TRBJ2-5; D ambiguous. Germline CDR1 reads SGDLS; CDR2 reads YYNGEE. The CDR3 totals 14 residues. Trimming took off 0 bases at V and 5 bases at J, with 11 bases between the two ends. The CDR3 loop reads CASSVAPSAETQYF. The CDR3, as DNA: TGTGCCAGCAGCGTAGCTCCCAGCGCGGAGACCCAGTACTTC.

This clonotype was seen only a few times. This chain connects TRBV9 to TRBJ1-2, with TRBD1 matching over 12 bases. From germline, CDR1 is SGDLS and CDR2 YYNGEE. This CDR3 comprises 14 residues. V lost 4 bases to trimming and J lost 7 bases; unmatched junction nucleotides: 5. DNA of the CDR3: TGTGCCAGCAGCCTCGGGACAGGGGGCTTTGGCTACACCTTC. Amino acids: CASSLGTGGFGYTF.

The genes are TRBV7-9 and TRBJ2-3; 10 nucleotides match TRBD2. Germline-derived CDR1 and CDR2 are SEHNR and FQNEAQ (reference sequence). The CDR3 has 15 residues. V lost 5 bases, J lost 0 bases, and 2 bases stayed unmatched. CDR3 nucleotide sequence: TGTGCCAGCAGCATGACTAGCGGGAGCACAGATACGCAGTATTTT. Protein sequence: CASSMTSGSTDTQYF.

This chain uses TRBV15 with TRBJ1-1; 7 bases match TRBD1. Germline assignment: CDR1 LNHNV and CDR2 YYDKDF (reference sequence). The CDR3 is 15 residues long. Trimming at V came to 5 bases and at J to 2 bases, leaving 8 bases not matched to a gene. CDR3 nucleotide sequence: TGTGCCACCAGCGTATATAGACAGGGTAACACTGAAGCTTTCTTT. It specifies CATSVYRQGNTEAFF.

J is TRBJ2-5 and V is TRBV7-6; 11 positions agree with TRBD2. Germline-derived CDR1 and CDR2 are SGHVS and FNYEAQ. Germline trimming cut 6 bases from V and 1 base from J; bases unmatched to any gene: 13. This CDR3 is 18 amino acids long. CDR3 amino acids: CASSSTASGRLGQETQYF. The CDR3 DNA is TGTGCCAGCAGTAGTACAGCTAGCGGGAGGTTGGGCCAAGAGACCCAGTACTTC.

This clonotype came up many times. The chain recombines TRBV20-1 with TRBJ1-5; 11 positions match TRBD1. The CDR3 sequence is 13 residues long. The germline gives CDR1 DFQATT, CDR2 SNEGSKA (reference sequence). With 5 bases clipped from V and 7 bases from J, the junction kept 4 bases outside the gene matches. The CDR3 here is CSAWDRGRQPQHF. The CDR3 DNA follows: TGCAGTGCTTGGGACAGGGGGAGGCAGCCCCAGCATTTT.

The J gene is TRBJ1-5, the V gene TRBV7-2; TRBD1 is a possible D gene (6 bases). The closer fit of TRBJ2-3 to the DNA end suggests the J call may be wrong. Germline CDR1 and CDR2: SGHTA and FQGNSA. The CDR3 contains 14 residues. The DNA of the CDR3 is TGTGCCAGTTGGGGGCAGGGATTCACAGATACGCAGTATTTT. Translation gives CASWGQGFTDTQYF.

The chain combines TRBV10-3 with TRBJ1-1; no firm D call. V was cut by 0 bases and J by 3 bases, with 11 bases left in between. The length of the CDR3 is 15 residues. Germline CDR1 and CDR2: ENHRY and SYGVKD. The chain's CDR3 is CAISESGISYTEAFF. The CDR3 region has the DNA TGTGCCATCAGTGAGTCGGGGATCTCATACACTGAAGCTTTCTTT.

This clonotype was detected ten times or more. The chain combines TRBV7-9 with TRBJ1-5; D remains ambiguous. The V and J ends lost 5 bases and 4 bases respectively, with 12 bases between them. Germline V lookup: CDR1 SEHNR, CDR2 FQNEAQ (reference sequence). The length of the CDR3 is 14 residues. CDR3 nucleotide sequence: TGTGCCAGCAGCCCGGACGGACCGAATCAGCCCCAGCATTTT. Protein sequence: CASSPDGPNQPQHF.

This clonotype was seen a single time. With a much larger clone just one base away, this may be a read error. V and J are TRBV20-1 and TRBJ2-2; TRBD1 matches 8 bases. CDR1 and CDR2 (germline): DFQATT, SNEGSKA (reference sequence). The CDR3 length is 16 residues. This CDR3 reads CSVRDRRTGLTGELFF. CDR3 bases: TGCAGTGTTAGAGATCGGAGGACAGGGTTGACCGGGGAGCTGTTTTTT.

The chain uses TRBV19 and TRBJ2-7; 9 positions match TRBD2. After removal of 6 bases from V and 7 bases from J, the junction contained 13 bases not matched to a gene. The CDR3 length is 15 residues. Germline V lookup: CDR1 LNHDA, CDR2 SQIVND (reference sequence). Here the CDR3 DNA reads TGTGCCAGTAGGTCCCGTCACGCGGGAGGGGGGGAGCAGTACTTC. It yields the protein CASRSRHAGGGEQYF.

The rearrangement joins TRBV2 to TRBJ2-2; 7 nucleotides match TRBD2. Germline values: CDR1 SNHLY, CDR2 FYNNEI. The V gene end was trimmed by 9 bases and the J gene end by 5 bases; junction bases not matched to a gene: 6. CDR3 length equals 13 residues. The CDR3 nucleotides are TGTGCCAGTATTAGCGGGCGGACCGGGGAGCTGTTTTTT. This codes for CASISGRTGELFF. Combining the CDR3 with reference TRBV2 and TRBJ2-2 gives the whole variable domain EPEVTQTPSHQVTQMGQEVILRCVPISNHLYFYWYRQILGQKVEFLVSFYNNEISEKSEIFDDQFSVERPDGSNFTLKIRSTKLEDSAMYFCASISGRTGELFFGEGSRLTVL.

V is TRBV10-3 and J is TRBJ2-5; D is possibly TRBD2 (6 bases). Trimming took 7 bases from V and 5 from J, leaving 23 bases between them. The CDR3 extends over 16 amino acids. Per germline, CDR1 ENHRY and CDR2 SYGVKD. CDR3 bases: TGTGCCATCACCCAGTACAACTCTGGGAGGTTTGAGACCCAGTACTTC. Translation gives CAITQYNSGRFETQYF.

This clonotype was seen a handful of times. This sequence joins TRBV7-7 and TRBJ1-1; D is possibly TRBD1 (5 bases). Trimming stripped 1 base from V and 8 bases from J, with 11 bases between. Looked up from germline, CDR1 is SSHAT and CDR2 is FNYEAQ (reference sequence). The CDR3 is 13 amino acids. CDR3 region: CASSLEEWGEAFF. CDR3 in DNA: TGTGCCAGCAGCTTAGAGGAGTGGGGCGAAGCTTTCTTT.

The rearrangement joins TRBV19 to TRBJ1-2, with 8 bases lining up with TRBD1. Trimming at V came to 6 bases and at J to 7 bases, leaving 7 bases not matched to a gene. The germline gives CDR1 LNHDA, CDR2 SQIVND (reference sequence). CDR3 length equals 13 residues. The CDR3 here is CASRGQVYGGYTF. DNA of the CDR3: TGTGCCAGTAGGGGACAGGTCTATGGTGGCTACACCTTC.